The clone carrying this T cell receptor beta chain was seen a few times. What it recognizes is unknown. TCRdb re-called the PCR reads through MiXCR, storing one row per CDR3 protein. The sample holds 20,000 to 25,000 distinct CDR3 sequences, around three fifths seen once. The data were taken from a study of vaccination and CD4 T cells after COVID-19. Broader study findings: Only post-vaccination samples contained a median roughly 86% of the reactive clones in convalescent patients. Relatively few convalescent patients and no early post-infection timepoints were analyzed. When vaccine-specific clones from convalescent patients were examined, 304 of 307 were spike mono-reactive.

Germline-derived CDR1 and CDR2 are SGHAT and FQNNGV. Trimming took 2 bases from V and 2 from J, leaving 6 bases between them. The CDR3 loop spans 13 amino acids. The chain uses TRBV11-2 and TRBJ2-5; D ambiguous. This receptor was identified in a human donor who had recovered from COVID-19. The material was CD4+ T cells from blood, obtained before SARS-CoV-2 vaccination. The CDR3: CASSLQAQETQYF. The DNA for the CDR3 is TGTGCCAGCAGCTTACAAGCGCAAGAGACCCAGTACTTC.